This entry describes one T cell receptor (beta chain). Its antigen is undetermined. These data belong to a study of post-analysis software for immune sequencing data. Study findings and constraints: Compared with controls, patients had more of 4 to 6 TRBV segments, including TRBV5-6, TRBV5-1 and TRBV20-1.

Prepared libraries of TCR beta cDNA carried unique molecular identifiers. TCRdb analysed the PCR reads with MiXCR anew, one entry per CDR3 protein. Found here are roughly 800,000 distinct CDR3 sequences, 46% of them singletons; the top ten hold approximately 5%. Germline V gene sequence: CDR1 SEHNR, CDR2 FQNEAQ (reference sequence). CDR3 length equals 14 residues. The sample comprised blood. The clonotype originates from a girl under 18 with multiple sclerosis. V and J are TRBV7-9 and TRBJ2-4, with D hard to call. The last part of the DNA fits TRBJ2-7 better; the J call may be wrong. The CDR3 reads CASSLDDRPFEQYF. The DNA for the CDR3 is TGTGCCAGCAGCTTAGATGACCGTCCCTTCGAGCAGTACTTC.